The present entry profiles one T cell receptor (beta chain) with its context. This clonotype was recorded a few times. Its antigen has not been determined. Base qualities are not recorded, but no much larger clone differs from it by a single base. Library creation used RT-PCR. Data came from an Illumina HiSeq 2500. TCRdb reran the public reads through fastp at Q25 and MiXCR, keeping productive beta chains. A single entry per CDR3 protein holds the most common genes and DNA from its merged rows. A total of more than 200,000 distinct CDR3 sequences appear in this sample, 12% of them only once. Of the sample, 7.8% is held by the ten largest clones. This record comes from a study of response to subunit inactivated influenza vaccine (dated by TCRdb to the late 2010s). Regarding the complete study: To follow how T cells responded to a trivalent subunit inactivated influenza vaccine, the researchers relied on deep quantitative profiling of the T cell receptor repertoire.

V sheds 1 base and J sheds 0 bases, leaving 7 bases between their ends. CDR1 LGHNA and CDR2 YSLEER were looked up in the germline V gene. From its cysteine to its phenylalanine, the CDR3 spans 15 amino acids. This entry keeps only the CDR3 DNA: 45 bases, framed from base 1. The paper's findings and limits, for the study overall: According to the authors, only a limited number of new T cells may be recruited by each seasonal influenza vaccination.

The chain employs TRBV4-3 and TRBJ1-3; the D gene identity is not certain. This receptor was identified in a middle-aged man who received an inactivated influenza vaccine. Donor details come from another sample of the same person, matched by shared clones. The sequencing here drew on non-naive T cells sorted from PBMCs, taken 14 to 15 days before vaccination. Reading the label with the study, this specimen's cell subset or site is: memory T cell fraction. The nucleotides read TGCGCCAGCAGCCAAGTACAGAGCTCTGGAAACACCATATATTTT. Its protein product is CASSQVQSSGNTIYF.